This TCR beta chain originates from a study of beta chain features in type 1 diabetes. Study at large: The study found patients and healthy donors alike in age, gender and cell yields. The study, taken as a whole, reports: Shorter templates might be favored by PCR, equally in patients and controls. Among patients with Type 1 diabetes, TCRB CDR3s were moderately but significantly shorter in every one of the four CD4+ subsets. Within patients, naive, central memory and Treg TCRB repertoires seemed more similar than within healthy donors. The study found fewer insertions and more deletions at VDJ junctions in type 1 diabetes patients.

To note about this clone: Its antigen is undetermined.

All of the isolated RNA was reverse transcribed, so expressed TCRB transcripts were sequenced. Some clones are missing from TCRdb's copy, which holds only in-frame ones; the method was immunoSEQ multiplex PCR. This sample yields 600,000 or so clones, of which around 12% are seen a single time; more than 0.09% belongs to the top ten. This CDR3 contains 14 residues. In germline, CDR1 is SGHAT, CDR2 FQNNGV. The V segment lost 7 bases and the J segment 4 bases; nucleotides outside the gene matches: 6. This sequence joins TRBV11-2 and TRBJ1-4, with 7 nucleotides matching TRBD1. The receptor was derived from a young man with type 1 diabetes. Sequenced: naive CD4+ T cells from blood. CDR3 DNA sequence: TGTGCCAGCACTAGGACAGGAGTTAATGAAAAACTGTTTTTT. The encoded protein is CASTRTGVNEKLFF. The whole variable domain, filled in from reference TRBV11-2 and TRBJ1-4, reads EAGVAQSPRYKIIEKRQSVAFWCNPISGHATLYWYQQILGQGPKLLIQFQNNGVVDDSQLPKDRFSAERLKGVDSTLKIQPAKLEDSAVYLCASTRTGVNEKLFFGSGTQLSVL.